What follows are 8 T cell receptor beta chains derived from one specimen sequenced in a study of blood T cell repertoires in COVID-19. Only in-frame clones appear in the TCRdb table, and some are missing; sequencing was by immunoSEQ multiplex PCR. The sample holds about 140,000 clones, under 85% seen once. The sequencing input was peripheral blood. These TCRs come from a human donor in a cohort sampled during active COVID-19.

The rearrangement joins TRBV5-5 to TRBJ2-1, with a weak D call TRBD2 (6 bases). Germline V CDR1 and CDR2: SGHKS, YYEKEE (reference sequence). This CDR3 comprises 14 residues. The germline V and J ends were trimmed by 1 base and 10 bases, with 15 bases remaining between them. CDR3 region: CASSLLIRRGEQFF. The CDR3 DNA sequence: TGTGCCAGCAGCTTGTTGATCAGGCGGGGCGAGCAGTTCTTC.

This chain links TRBV5-1 with TRBJ1-1; D is uncertain. The CDR3 contains 14 residues. CDR1 is SGHRS, CDR2 YFSETQ, per germline. The V end lost 0 bases, the J end lost 2 bases, and 8 bases lay between the germline ends. This CDR3 is CASSLGVSNTEAFF. In DNA form, the CDR3 reads TGCGCCAGCAGCTTGGGTGTTTCTAACACTGAAGCTTTCTTT.

The chain carries TRBV15 and TRBJ1-1, with D possibly being TRBD1 (6 bases). Germline values: CDR1 LNHNV, CDR2 YYDKDF (reference sequence). The CDR3 is 12 residues long. Deletions cut 8 bases from V and 1 base from J, with 8 bases between. The DNA for the CDR3 is TGTGCCACCGCGACAGGGAACACTGAAGCTTTCTTT. It is translated as CATATGNTEAFF.

The CDR3 DNA reads TGTGCCAGCAAAACAGGTTACACCTACGAGCAGTACTTC. Translating gives CASKTGYTYEQYF. The chain recombines TRBV6-5 with TRBJ2-7, with D perhaps TRBD1 (5 bases). The CDR3 is 13 amino acids. V gave up 7 bases and J gave up 2 bases, with 12 bases separating them. Germline loops: CDR1 MNHEY, CDR2 SVGAGI.

V usage is TRBV28 and J usage is TRBJ1-6, with TRBD1 as a possible D gene (5 bases). The CDR3 has 16 amino acids. Germline-derived CDR1 and CDR2 are MDHEN and SYDVKM. The ends were cut back, 4 bases at V and 2 bases at J, with 12 bases in the middle. In nucleotides, the CDR3 is TGTGCCAGCAGTTCCGGGGGGGACCCCTATAATTCACCCCTCCACTTT. Its translation: CASSSGGDPYNSPLHF.

This clone was seen once. The chain has TRBV6-1 and TRBJ2-5; 7 bases are shared with TRBD1. The CDR3 spans 15 residues. The V gene's germline CDR1 is MNHNS and CDR2 SASEGT. The trim removed 5 bases at V and 3 bases at J, leaving 9 bases unmatched. The CDR3 DNA is TGTGCCAGCAGTCCTCCGGGACAGAAGAAAGAGACCCAGTACTTC. This codes for CASSPPGQKKETQYF.

The chain uses TRBV6-5 and TRBJ2-1, with D possibly TRBD2 on 7 matching bases. The CDR3 contains 12 residues. V was trimmed by 4 bases and J by 10 bases, leaving 11 bases between them. Germline CDR1 reads MNHEY; CDR2 reads SVGAGI. CDR3 coding DNA: TGTGCCAGCAGTTTAAGGGGGGGAGAGCAGTTCTTC. Translating it yields CASSLRGGEQFF.

This clone appeared a single time. The chain joins TRBV18 to TRBJ2-1; 8 nucleotides match TRBD1. V trimming: 0 bases; J trimming: 6 bases; junction bases outside the gene matches: 4. Germline CDR1 and CDR2: KGHSH and LQKENI. This CDR3 contains 15 residues. In DNA, the CDR3 is TGTGCCAGCTCACCACCGCGGACAGGGCGCAATGAGCAGTTCTTC. Protein: CASSPPRTGRNEQFF.